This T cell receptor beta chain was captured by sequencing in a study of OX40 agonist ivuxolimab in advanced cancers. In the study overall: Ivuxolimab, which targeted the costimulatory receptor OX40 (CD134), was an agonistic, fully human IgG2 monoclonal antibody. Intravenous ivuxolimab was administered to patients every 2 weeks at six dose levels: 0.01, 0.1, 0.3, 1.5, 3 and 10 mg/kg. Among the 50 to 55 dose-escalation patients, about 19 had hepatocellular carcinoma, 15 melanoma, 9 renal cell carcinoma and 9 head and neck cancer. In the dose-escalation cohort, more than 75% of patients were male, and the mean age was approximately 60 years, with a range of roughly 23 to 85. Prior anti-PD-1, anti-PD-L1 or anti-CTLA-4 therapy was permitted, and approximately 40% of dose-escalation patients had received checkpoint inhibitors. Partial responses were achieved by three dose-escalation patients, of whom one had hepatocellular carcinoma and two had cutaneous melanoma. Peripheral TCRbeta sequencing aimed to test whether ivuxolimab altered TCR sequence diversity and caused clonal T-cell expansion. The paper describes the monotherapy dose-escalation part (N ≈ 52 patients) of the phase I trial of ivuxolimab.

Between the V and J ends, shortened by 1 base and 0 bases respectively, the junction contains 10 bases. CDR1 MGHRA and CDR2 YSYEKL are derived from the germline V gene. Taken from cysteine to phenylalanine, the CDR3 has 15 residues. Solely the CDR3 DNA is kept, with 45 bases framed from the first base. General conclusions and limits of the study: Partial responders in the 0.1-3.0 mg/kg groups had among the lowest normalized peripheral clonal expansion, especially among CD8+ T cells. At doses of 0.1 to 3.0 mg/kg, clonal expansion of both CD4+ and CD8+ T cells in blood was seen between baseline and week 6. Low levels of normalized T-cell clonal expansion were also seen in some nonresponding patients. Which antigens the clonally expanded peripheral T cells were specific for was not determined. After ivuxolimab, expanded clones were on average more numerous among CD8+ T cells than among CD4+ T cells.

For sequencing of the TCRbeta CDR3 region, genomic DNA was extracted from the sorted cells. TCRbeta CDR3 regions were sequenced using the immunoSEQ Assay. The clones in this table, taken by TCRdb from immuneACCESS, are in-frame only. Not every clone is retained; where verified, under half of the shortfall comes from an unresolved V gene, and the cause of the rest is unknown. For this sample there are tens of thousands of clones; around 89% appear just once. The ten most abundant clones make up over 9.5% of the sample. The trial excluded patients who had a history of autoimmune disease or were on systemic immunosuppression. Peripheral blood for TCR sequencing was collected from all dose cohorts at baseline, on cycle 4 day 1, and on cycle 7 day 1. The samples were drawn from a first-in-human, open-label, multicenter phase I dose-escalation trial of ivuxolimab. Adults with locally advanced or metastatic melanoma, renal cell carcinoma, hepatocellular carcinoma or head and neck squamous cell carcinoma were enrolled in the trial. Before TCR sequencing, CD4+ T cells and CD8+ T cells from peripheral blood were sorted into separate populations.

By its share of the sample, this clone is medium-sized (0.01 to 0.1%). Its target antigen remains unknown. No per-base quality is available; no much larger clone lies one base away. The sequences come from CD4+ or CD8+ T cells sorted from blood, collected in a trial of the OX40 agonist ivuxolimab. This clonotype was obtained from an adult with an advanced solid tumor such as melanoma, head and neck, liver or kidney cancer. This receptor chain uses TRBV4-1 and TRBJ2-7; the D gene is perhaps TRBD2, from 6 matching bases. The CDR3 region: CASSQGSGGSYEQYF. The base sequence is TGCGCCAGCAGCCAAGGTTCCGGGGGCTCCTACGAGCAGTACTTC.